The 18 T cell receptor beta chains below come from one sample, sequenced in a study of T cell changes during pregnancy in multiple sclerosis. Assay used: immunoSEQ multiplex PCR; TCRdb lists only in-frame clones, some missing. The sample lists around 100,000 clones, about 90% occurring once. The material sequenced was peripheral blood, taken after pregnancy. These receptors were taken from a female donor with multiple sclerosis, enrolled in a pregnancy study.

V and J are TRBV28 and TRBJ2-4; 13 positions match TRBD2. The trim removed 5 bases at V and 8 bases at J, leaving 9 bases unmatched. The V gene's germline CDR1 is MDHEN and CDR2 SYDVKM. This CDR3 has 16 residues. The CDR3 here is CASSPGLAGVAYIQYF. The CDR3 DNA reads TGTGCCAGCAGTCCCGGACTAGCGGGAGTGGCGTACATTCAGTACTTC.

The chain links TRBV28 to TRBJ1-4; tentative D call: TRBD1 (6 bases). The CDR3 consists of 16 residues. Trimming cost V 1 base and J 6 bases, with 15 bases left between them. CDR1 and CDR2 (germline): MDHEN, SYDVKM. The CDR3 protein is CASSLLTGGLDEKLFF. In DNA, the CDR3 is TGTGCCAGCAGTTTATTAACCGGGGGGCTGGATGAAAAACTGTTTTTT.

J is TRBJ2-1 and V is TRBV30, with 7 positions matching TRBD2. J gave up 5 bases and V 2 bases, and 15 bases lay outside the gene matches. From germline, CDR1 is GTSNPN and CDR2 SVGIG (reference sequence). The CDR3 covers 17 residues. The DNA for the CDR3 is TGTGCCTGGAGTCCTTCGACTAGCCTCGCCGTACACAATGAGCAGTTCTTC. The encoded protein is CAWSPSTSLAVHNEQFF.

This clone has only one observation. This sequence joins TRBV19 and TRBJ2-7; 10 bases match TRBD2. The CDR3 loop spans 16 amino acids. Germline-derived CDR1 and CDR2 are LNHDA and SQIVND (reference sequence). After removal of 6 bases from V and 4 bases from J, the junction contained 12 bases not matched to a gene. The CDR3 coding sequence is TGTGCCAGTAGCATACACCCAGCGGGAGGGCAGTACGAGCAGTACTTC. Translating it yields CASSIHPAGGQYEQYF.

The sample holds a few counts of this clone. The rearrangement uses TRBV6-4 and TRBJ2-3, with D possibly being TRBD2 (6 bases). The CDR3 length is 14 residues. Germline assignment: CDR1 MRHNA and CDR2 SNTAGT. Trimming removed 5 bases at V and 0 bases at J, with 9 bases between. CDR3 sequence reads: CASSSSDSTDTQYF. The DNA for the CDR3 is TGTGCCAGCAGTTCTAGCGACAGCACAGATACGCAGTATTTT.

The rearrangement uses TRBV28 and TRBJ2-6; D is perhaps TRBD1 (6 bases). V lost 2 bases and J lost 4, with 18 bases in between. The CDR3 contains 18 residues. Germline CDR1 reads MDHEN; CDR2 reads SYDVKM. The CDR3 DNA reads TGTGCCAGCAGTTTAGGAACCCCGCAGGGGAGAGGGGCCAACGTCCTGACTTTC. The encoded protein is CASSLGTPQGRGANVLTF.

The chain couples TRBV10-3 to TRBJ2-5; the match to TRBD2 covers 7 bases. V lost 8 bases and J lost 2; bases outside the gene matches: 5. Germline-derived CDR1 and CDR2 are ENHRY and SYGVKD. This CDR3 is built from 13 residues. CDR3 amino acids: CAIQRGIQETQYF. The CDR3 bases are TGTGCCATCCAGCGGGGTATACAAGAGACCCAGTACTTC.

The chain uses TRBV5-1 and TRBJ2-1; D perhaps matches TRBD1 (6 bases). CDR3 length: 15 amino acids. V was pared by 4 bases and J by 1 base, with 12 bases between. The germline V gene has CDR1 SGHRS and CDR2 YFSETQ. The CDR3, as DNA: TGCGCCAGCAGCCCGACCAGGGGTTCCTACAATGAGCAGTTCTTC. This encodes CASSPTRGSYNEQFF.

The chain employs TRBV2 and TRBJ1-2; 7 bases agree with TRBD1. CDR1 and CDR2 (germline): SNHLY, FYNNEI. There are 14 residues in the CDR3. J gave up 3 bases and V 7 bases, and 8 bases lay outside the gene matches. This CDR3 reads CASNTGDLYYGYTF. Here the CDR3 DNA reads TGTGCCAGCAACACAGGGGACCTTTACTATGGCTACACCTTC.

The chain employs TRBV28 and TRBJ1-6, with 8 bases that match TRBD1. V shed 6 bases, J shed 12 bases, and the junction held 4 bases outside the gene matches. Germline assignment: CDR1 MDHEN and CDR2 SYDVKM. The CDR3 sequence is 12 residues long. The CDR3 loop reads CASRGTGQPLHF. DNA of the CDR3: TGTGCCAGCAGGGGGACAGGACAACCCCTCCACTTT. Looking up the rest from reference TRBV28 and TRBJ1-6 gives the full variable domain: DVKVTQSSRYLVKRTGEKVFLECVQDMDHENMFWYRQDPGLGLRLIYFSYDVKMKEKGDIPEGYSVSREKKERFSLILESASTNQTSMYLCASRGTGQPLHFGNGTRLTVT.

This clone was recorded only once. This chain joins TRBV6-1 and TRBJ1-4; 9 nucleotides line up with TRBD1. The germline gives CDR1 MNHNS, CDR2 SASEGT. The CDR3 spans 16 residues. Trimming removed 4 bases from V and 0 bases from J; junction bases left unmatched: 3. As DNA, the CDR3 is TGTGCCAGCAGTGGGGGACAGGGCCCAACTAATGAAAAACTGTTTTTT. This sequence encodes CASSGGQGPTNEKLFF.

The chain links TRBV6-5 to TRBJ2-6; D is unresolved. Germline values: CDR1 MNHEY, CDR2 SVGAGI. The ends were cut back, 0 bases at V and 4 bases at J, with 7 bases in the middle. The CDR3 spans 15 residues. The CDR3, as DNA: TGTGCCAGCAGTTACTCGCAGGTGGGGGCCAACGTCCTGACTTTC. Translating it yields CASSYSQVGANVLTF.

The chain uses TRBV7-9 and TRBJ2-7, with D possibly matching TRBD1 (7 bases). CDR1 SEHNR and CDR2 FQNEAQ come from the germline V gene (reference sequence). There are 14 residues in the CDR3. Deletions cut 6 bases from V and 9 bases from J, with 21 bases between. The CDR3 protein is CASSRGTDNGGQYF. The CDR3 coding sequence is TGTGCCAGCAGTCGCGGGACAGACAACGGGGGGCAGTACTTC. Variable domain in full (rest from reference TRBV7-9 and TRBJ2-7): DTGVSQNPRHKITKRGQNVTFRCDPISEHNRLYWYRQTLGQGPEFLTYFQNEAQLEKSRLLSDRFSAERPKGSFSTLEIQRTEQGDSAMYLCASSRGTDNGGQYFGPGTRLTVT.

The chain carries TRBV15 and TRBJ1-1, with a weak D call TRBD1 (5 bases). V was clipped by 0 bases and J by 1 base, with 12 bases between them. CDR1 is LNHNV, CDR2 YYDKDF, per germline (reference sequence). The length of the CDR3 is 16 residues. The CDR3 loop is CATSRDRAGPNTEAFF. The CDR3 DNA reads TGTGCCACCAGCAGAGATAGGGCGGGGCCGAACACTGAAGCTTTCTTT.

The J gene is TRBJ2-5, the V gene TRBV9; perhaps TRBD1 as D (5 bases). Germline loops: CDR1 SGDLS, CDR2 YYNGEE. The CDR3 extends over 14 amino acids. Trimming shortened V by 0 bases and J by 1 base, and 7 bases separated the two germline ends. CDR3 amino acids: CASSVEGVQETQYF. For the CDR3, the DNA is TGTGCCAGCAGCGTAGAAGGGGTCCAAGAGACCCAGTACTTC.

The chain couples TRBV4-3 to TRBJ1-1; TRBD1 matches 10 bases. Per germline, CDR1 LGHNA and CDR2 YSLEER. With 5 bases clipped from V and 2 bases from J, the junction kept 5 bases outside the gene matches. The CDR3 is 15 residues long. The CDR3 sequence: CASSFGQGGNTEAFF. The CDR3 nucleotides read TGCGCCAGCAGCTTCGGACAGGGGGGTAACACTGAAGCTTTCTTT.

This sequence joins TRBV29-1 and TRBJ1-4, with D possibly matching TRBD1 (5 bases). The germline V gene encodes CDR1 SQVTM and CDR2 ANQGSEA. The CDR3 runs 13 residues. V lost 4 bases, J lost 6 bases, and 12 bases lay in between. The chain's CDR3 is CSVAGTWDEKLFF. As DNA, the CDR3 is TGCAGCGTTGCCGGGACTTGGGATGAAAAACTGTTTTTT.

The rearrangement joins TRBV10-3 to TRBJ1-2, with a weak D call TRBD1 (6 bases). Germline CDR1 is ENHRY and CDR2 is SYGVKD. The CDR3 is made up of 14 amino acids. Trimming took off 2 bases at V and 6 bases at J, with 13 bases between the two ends. CDR3: CAISENREGHGYTF. The DNA for the CDR3 is TGTGCCATCAGTGAGAACAGGGAAGGTCATGGCTACACCTTC.